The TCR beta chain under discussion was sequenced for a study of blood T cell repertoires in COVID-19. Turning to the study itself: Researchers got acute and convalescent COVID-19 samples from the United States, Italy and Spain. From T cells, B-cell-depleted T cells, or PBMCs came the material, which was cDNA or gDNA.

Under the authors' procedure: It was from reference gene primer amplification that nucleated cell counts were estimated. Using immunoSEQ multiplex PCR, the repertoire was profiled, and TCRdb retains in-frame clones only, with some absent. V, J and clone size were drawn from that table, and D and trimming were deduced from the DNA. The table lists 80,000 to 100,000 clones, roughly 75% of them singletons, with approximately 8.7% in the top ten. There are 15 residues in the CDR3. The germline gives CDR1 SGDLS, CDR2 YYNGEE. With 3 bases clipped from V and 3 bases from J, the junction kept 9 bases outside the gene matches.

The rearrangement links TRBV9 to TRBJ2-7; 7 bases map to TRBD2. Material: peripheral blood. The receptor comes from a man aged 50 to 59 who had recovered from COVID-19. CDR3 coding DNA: TGTGCCAGCAGCGCGGGGAGCGGGGTAAGCTACGAGCAGTACTTC. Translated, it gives CASSAGSGVSYEQYF.